This T cell receptor (beta chain) was obtained from a study of control samples from healthy donors and cancer patients. The table came from immunoSEQ multiplex PCR; TCRdb's copy has only in-frame clones and leaves some out. The sample has approximately 100,000 clones; about 83% are singletons. The CDR3 spans 13 residues. CDR1 and CDR2 (germline): MNHNY, SVGAGI (reference sequence). V was shortened by 4 bases and J by 8 bases, with 12 bases between the two germline ends. V is TRBV6-6 and J is TRBJ1-5; D is undetermined. This TCR was sampled from a woman aged 40-49 years in good health. The sequenced material came from blood. The CDR3 DNA reads as TGTGCCAGCAGTTTTGGGGTTACGGAGCCCCAGCATTTT. Translating it yields CASSFGVTEPQHF.